These 22 T cell receptor beta chains came from one sample sequenced in a study of T-cell reconstitution after alpha-beta-depleted transplantation in children. Preparing the TCRbeta library involved the use of unique molecular identifiers. One entry per CDR3 protein results from TCRdb running MiXCR on the PCR reads. The profile covers hundreds of thousands of distinct CDR3 sequences, with 13% appearing a single time and 0.79% taken by the ten largest. Here the sequenced sample was PBMCs, taken before TCRalphabeta/CD19-depleted stem cell transplant. The receptors come from a girl aged 2 to 9 with congenital amegakaryocytic thrombocytopenia, due to receive a stem cell transplant.

This chain uses TRBV12-3 or TRBV12-4 with TRBJ1-1; D possibly corresponds to TRBD1 (5 bases). CDR3 size: 15 residues. Trimming cost V 5 bases and J 2 bases, with 15 bases left between them. In DNA, the CDR3 is TGTGCCAGCAGTCCCACCGGGGCCCCCAACACTGAAGCTTTCTTT. Protein product: CASSPTGAPNTEAFF.

The chain joins TRBV6-5 to TRBJ2-7; 7 bases line up with TRBD2. CDR1 is MNHEY, CDR2 SVGAGI, per germline. J gave up 3 bases and V 4 bases, and 6 bases lay outside the gene matches. The CDR3 is made up of 14 amino acids. CDR3 region: CASSLLRGDYEQYF. CDR3 DNA sequence: TGTGCCAGCAGTTTACTCCGGGGGGACTACGAGCAGTACTTC.

V gene TRBV5-1 combines with J gene TRBJ2-1; D is perhaps TRBD1 (6 bases). Between the trimmed V and J ends, which lost 3 bases and 6 bases, there was a span of 19 bases. Germline-derived CDR1 and CDR2 are SGHRS and YFSETQ. There are 16 residues in the CDR3. DNA of the CDR3: TGCGCCAGCAGCTATGGACAGCTCCTACTCCTCAATGAGCAGTTCTTC. Encoded protein: CASSYGQLLLLNEQFF.

This clonotype has a handful of counts. This chain links TRBV11-2 with TRBJ1-4; D remains ambiguous. Trimming took 4 bases from V and 5 from J, leaving 14 bases between them. From germline, CDR1 is SGHAT and CDR2 FQNNGV. The CDR3 runs 15 residues. This CDR3 reads CASSSGRFLNEKLFF. DNA for the CDR3: TGTGCCAGCAGCTCGGGAAGATTTTTAAATGAAAAACTGTTTTTT.

This clonotype was picked up a small number of times. The V gene is TRBV25-1, the J gene TRBJ1-2; 7 nucleotides align to TRBD1. The CDR3 has 13 residues. Germline assignment: CDR1 MGHDK and CDR2 SYGVNS. The ends lost 4 bases at V and 12 bases at J; junction bases unmatched: 11. For the CDR3, the DNA is TGTGCCAGCAGTGGGGGTGAGGGGGCCAGGAACACCTTC. This translates into CASSGGEGARNTF.

This clonotype was detected a few times. The chain carries TRBV11-2 and TRBJ2-1; D gene unclear. The germline gives CDR1 SGHAT, CDR2 FQNNGV. V lost 5 bases to trimming and J lost 5 bases, with 16 bases between them. This CDR3 region has 15 residues. DNA for the CDR3: TGTGCCAGCAGCACAATTTACGGACGACACAATGAGCAGTTCTTC. Its translation: CASSTIYGRHNEQFF.

This clonotype was counted only a few times. This chain connects TRBV12-3 or TRBV12-4 to TRBJ2-2; D might be TRBD1 or TRBD2, each matching 5 bases. Trimming cost V 7 bases and J 6 bases, with 12 bases left between them. The CDR3 contains 13 residues. The CDR3 DNA is TGTGCCAGCACCCCAAGGGGACCCGGGGAGCTGTTTTTT. Its protein product is CASTPRGPGELFF.

This clonotype has just a few counts. The CDR3 sequence is CASSIRTSGNYEQFF. The CDR3 DNA reads as TGTGCCAGTAGTATAAGGACTAGCGGGAATTATGAGCAGTTCTTC. This chain joins TRBV19 and TRBJ2-1, with 12 bases aligning to TRBD2. The CDR3 runs 15 residues. The ends lost 2 bases at V and 8 bases at J; junction bases unmatched: 4. Germline V CDR1 and CDR2: LNHDA, SQIVND (reference sequence).

This clonotype was observed many times. The junction departs from the called germline gene at one end, perhaps through a read error. This chain uses TRBV5-1 with TRBJ1-2; perhaps TRBD1 as D (5 bases). The germline gives CDR1 SGHRS, CDR2 YFSETQ. The CDR3 totals 15 residues. CDR3 region: CASSPRQPTGYRYTF. Written as DNA, the CDR3 is TGCGCCAGCAGCCCCAGACAGCCAACCGGCTATCGCTACACCTTC.

This clonotype was observed at least ten times. CDR3 DNA sequence: TGTGCCAGCAGCTTAGCGGGACAAAACATTCAGTACTTC. Translating it yields CASSLAGQNIQYF. V gene TRBV7-2 combines with J gene TRBJ2-4; the D call may be TRBD1 or TRBD2 (5 bases each). The CDR3 covers 13 residues. Germline loops: CDR1 SGHTA, CDR2 FQGNSA. V shed 0 bases and J shed 5 bases, with 5 bases lying between them. Looking up the rest from reference TRBV7-2 and TRBJ2-4 gives the full variable domain: GAGVSQSPSNKVTEKGKDVELRCDPISGHTALYWYRQSLGQGLEFLIYFQGNSAPDKSGLPSDRFSAERTGGSVSTLTIQRTQQEDSAVYLCASSLAGQNIQYFGAGTRLSVL.

The chain recombines TRBV7-3 with TRBJ2-7; 7 nucleotides agree with TRBD1. Germline trimming cut 2 bases from V and 4 bases from J; bases unmatched to any gene: 8. CDR3 length: 15 residues. Germline V gene data show CDR1 as SGHTA and CDR2 as FQGTGA. DNA for the CDR3: TGTGCCAGCAGCTTAGGTCCAGGGGGTGGTTACGAGCAGTACTTC. This sequence encodes CASSLGPGGGYEQYF.

As to this clonotype: Just one base apart from a much larger clone, this may be a read error. The chain carries TRBV5-1 and TRBJ2-7; 12 bases match TRBD1. The CDR3 sequence is 18 residues long. CDR1 and CDR2 (germline): SGHRS, YFSETQ. The trim removed 2 bases at V and 6 bases at J, leaving 15 bases unmatched. This chain's CDR3 is CASSFGLGTGGAGFEQYF. Written as DNA, the CDR3 is TGCGCCAGCAGCTTTGGACTCGGGACAGGGGGCGCGGGCTTCGAGCAGTACTTC.

In this sample, this clonotype turned up many times. The CDR3 DNA follows: TGTGCCATCAGTGACTCCCAAGCGGCTAACAAGCGGGAGCTGTTTTTT. This encodes CAISDSQAANKRELFF. The V gene is TRBV10-3, the J gene TRBJ2-2, with D perhaps TRBD2 (5 bases). V was clipped by 3 bases and J by 9 bases, with 20 bases between them. The CDR3 contains 16 residues. The V gene's germline CDR1 is ENHRY and CDR2 SYGVKD.

Many counts were recorded for this clonotype. This chain links TRBV5-1 with TRBJ2-1, with D maybe TRBD2 (7 bases). Germline assignment: CDR1 SGHRS and CDR2 YFSETQ. V was clipped by 3 bases and J by 2 bases, with 12 bases between them. CDR3 length equals 15 residues. The CDR3 protein is CASSYQRDTYNEQFF. CDR3 sequence (DNA): TGCGCCAGCAGCTACCAGCGGGACACCTACAATGAGCAGTTCTTC.

This clonotype has just a few counts. The J gene is TRBJ2-1, the V gene TRBV5-5; perhaps TRBD2 as D (6 bases). CDR1 is SGHKS and CDR2 is YYEKEE in the germline V gene (reference sequence). Trimming stripped 2 bases from V and 9 bases from J, with 12 bases between. This CDR3 is 13 amino acids long. CDR3 protein: CASSFTSWGEQFF. CDR3 DNA sequence: TGTGCCAGCAGCTTTACTAGCTGGGGTGAGCAGTTCTTC.

This clonotype was recorded many times. The chain links TRBV3-1 to TRBJ2-5; the D gene is possibly TRBD1 (5 bases). V shed 9 bases and J shed 2 bases, with 16 bases lying between them. Looked up from germline, CDR1 is LGHDT and CDR2 is YNNKEL (reference sequence). The CDR3 has 14 residues. This CDR3 is CASRRVGTQETQYF. The CDR3 DNA reads as TGTGCCAGTCGCAGGGTGGGAACTCAAGAGACCCAGTACTTC.

Details on this clonotype: A read error may be the cause here, since a much bigger clone is one base away. J is TRBJ1-2 and V is TRBV19; D is perhaps TRBD1 (5 bases). Germline V CDR1 and CDR2: LNHDA, SQIVND (reference sequence). The CDR3 is made up of 16 amino acids. The CDR3 nucleotides read TGTACCAGTAGTGAAAGGTTCAGGGCCCCACACTATGGCTACACCTTC. It translates to CTSSERFRAPHYGYTF.

This clonotype has only a few counts. The chain is built from TRBV6-5 and TRBJ2-1, with 7 bases that match TRBD1. J gave up 5 bases and V 8 bases, and 9 bases lay outside the gene matches. The CDR3 totals 14 residues. Germline CDR1 and CDR2: MNHEY and SVGAGI. The CDR3 coding sequence is TGTGCCAGCCATTACGGACAGGCAAACAATGAGCAGTTCTTC. Its protein is CASHYGQANNEQFF.

The chain carries TRBV12-3 or TRBV12-4 and TRBJ1-2; TRBD1 aligns across 7 bases. The CDR3 is 14 residues long. Trimming cost V 8 bases and J 7 bases; bases outside gene matches: 13. CDR3 DNA sequence: TGTGCCAGCGACCCTAGAACAGGGGTCGGTGGCTACACCTTC. Translating it yields CASDPRTGVGGYTF.

This clonotype was seen a few times. The chain joins TRBV7-9 to TRBJ2-4; TRBD2 matches at 14 bases. This CDR3 spans 17 amino acids. Trimming removed 5 bases from V and 6 bases from J; junction bases left unmatched: 9. Per germline, CDR1 SEHNR and CDR2 FQNEAQ (reference sequence). Here the CDR3 DNA reads TGTGCCAGCAGCCCCCGGACTAGCGGGAGGTTTTTAAACATTCAGTACTTC. It specifies CASSPRTSGRFLNIQYF.

The chain is built from TRBV6-2 or TRBV6-3 and TRBJ2-1; 11 bases map to TRBD2. The CDR3 has 16 amino acids. CDR1 and CDR2 (germline): MNHEY, SVGEGT. V was pared by 2 bases and J by 4 bases, with 4 bases of the junction left unmatched. CDR3 bases: TGTGCCAGCAGTTACAAGGGACTAGCGGATTACAATGAGCAGTTCTTC. Amino acid sequence: CASSYKGLADYNEQFF.

This clonotype turned up a few times. The rearrangement joins TRBV20-1 to TRBJ2-3, with a possible D match to TRBD2 (6 bases). The germline gives CDR1 DFQATT, CDR2 SNEGSKA (reference sequence). Trimming cost V 3 bases and J 2 bases, with 15 bases left between them. The length of the CDR3 is 15 residues. In DNA, the CDR3 is TGCAGTGCTAGTGGTCAGGGAGGACTCACAGATACGCAGTATTTT. It codes for CSASGQGGLTDTQYF.